This T cell receptor (beta chain) was captured by sequencing in a study of blood T cell repertoires in COVID-19 (dated by TCRdb to 2018 to 2020). Regarding the research as a whole: Samples from collaborators originated in the United States, Italy and Spain and spanned both the acute and convalescent phases of COVID-19. The prospective study material was composed of cDNA or gDNA derived from T cells, B-cell-depleted T cells, or PBMCs. The dataset comprised deeply sampled blood TCRbeta repertoires from subjects exposed to, actively infected with, or recovered from COVID-19. The repertoires were released in a freely available public database meant as a resource for research on the immune response to SARS-CoV-2. Samples were obtained from the ongoing ImmuneRACE study (first 160 participants) and from some 1,300 subjects provided by 6 global collaborators. A de-identified subject ID, COVID-19 status, age in years and sex were almost always included in the sample metadata. HLA class I and class II types, where available, came from metadata supplied by the sample provider rather than from assay-based typing. Overall study outcomes, separate from this receptor: The quantity of clinical and demographic metadata differed by source and by participant and was supplied without curation.

Note on this clone: Its antigen is currently not known. No base qualities exist here, and no much larger clone lies one base off it.

TCRbeta CDR3 regions were amplified from genomic DNA using the immunoSEQ Assay, a bias-controlled multiplex PCR. The authors' pipeline ran thus. The number of nucleated cells in each sample was estimated from the amplification of reference gene primers within the assay. To quantify the absolute abundance of each unique TCRbeta CDR3 rearrangement, sequence reads were collapsed and filtered. For each sample, productive Simpson clonality was calculated by taking the square root of Simpson's diversity index across productive rearrangements. As stored in TCRdb, this immuneACCESS dataset retains in-frame rearrangements with V and J assigned. A fraction of the clones does not appear; measured against another copy, unresolved V genes explain less than half of the discrepancy, and the remainder lacks a known reason. The V and J calls and clone size were taken over from that table, and D and trimming were inferred from the DNA. Here the sample has fewer than 350,000 clones; around nine tenths occur a single time. Over 4% of the sample lies in the top ten.

Cut back by 5 bases and 0 bases, the V and J ends lie 16 bases apart. Measured from the cysteine to the phenylalanine, the CDR3 is 17 residues long. The sequence is cut down to CDR3 DNA, 51 bases in frame from base 1. From the germline V gene, CDR1 is SGHTA and CDR2 is FQGNSA. In the prospective study, participants were about 18 to 90 years old, resided in fewer than 25 geographic areas of the United States, and were enrolled through a virtual design. In the prospective study, cohorts were assigned on the basis of participant-reported clinical history obtained from a screening survey and a study questionnaire. Recovered participants in ImmuneRACE Cohort 3 were defined by two consecutive negative NP/OP PCR tests, clearance by a healthcare professional, or resolution of symptoms. In the prospective study, mobile phlebotomists collected whole blood, serum and a nasopharyngeal or oropharyngeal swab from each participant. Prospective study participants could optionally give additional blood draws and questionnaires over an approximately two-month period. Before DNA extraction, prospective study blood samples were shipped either frozen or at room temperature.

This clonotype originated in a man aged 60 to 75 who had recovered from COVID-19. The V gene is TRBV7-2 and the J gene is TRBJ1-4, with no reliable assignment of the D segment. Specimen: PBMCs or T cells enriched from blood (not recorded which). The CDR3 region reads CASSQTSGFATNEKLFF. Here is the DNA: TGTGCCAGCAGCCAGACTTCGGGGTTTGCAACTAATGAAAAACTGTTTTTT.